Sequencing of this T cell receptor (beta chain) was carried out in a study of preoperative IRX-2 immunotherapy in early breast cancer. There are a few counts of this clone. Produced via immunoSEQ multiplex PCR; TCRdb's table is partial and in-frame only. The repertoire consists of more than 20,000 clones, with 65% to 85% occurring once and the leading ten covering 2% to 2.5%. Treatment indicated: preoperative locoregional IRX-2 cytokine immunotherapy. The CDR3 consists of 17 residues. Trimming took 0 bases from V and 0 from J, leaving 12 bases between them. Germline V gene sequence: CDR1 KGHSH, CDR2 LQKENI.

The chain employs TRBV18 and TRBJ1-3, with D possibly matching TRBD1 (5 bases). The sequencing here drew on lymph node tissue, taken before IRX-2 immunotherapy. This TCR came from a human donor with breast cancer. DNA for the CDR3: TGTGCCAGCTCACCACCTCTGAGGGGCGCCTCTGGAAACACCATATATTTT. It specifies CASSPPLRGASGNTIYF. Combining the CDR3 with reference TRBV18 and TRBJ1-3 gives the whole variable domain NAGVMQNPRHLVRRRGQEARLRCSPMKGHSHVYWYRQLPEEGLKFMVYLQKENIIDESGMPKERFSAEFPKEGPSILRIQQVVRGDSAAYFCASSPPLRGASGNTIYFGEGSWLTVV.